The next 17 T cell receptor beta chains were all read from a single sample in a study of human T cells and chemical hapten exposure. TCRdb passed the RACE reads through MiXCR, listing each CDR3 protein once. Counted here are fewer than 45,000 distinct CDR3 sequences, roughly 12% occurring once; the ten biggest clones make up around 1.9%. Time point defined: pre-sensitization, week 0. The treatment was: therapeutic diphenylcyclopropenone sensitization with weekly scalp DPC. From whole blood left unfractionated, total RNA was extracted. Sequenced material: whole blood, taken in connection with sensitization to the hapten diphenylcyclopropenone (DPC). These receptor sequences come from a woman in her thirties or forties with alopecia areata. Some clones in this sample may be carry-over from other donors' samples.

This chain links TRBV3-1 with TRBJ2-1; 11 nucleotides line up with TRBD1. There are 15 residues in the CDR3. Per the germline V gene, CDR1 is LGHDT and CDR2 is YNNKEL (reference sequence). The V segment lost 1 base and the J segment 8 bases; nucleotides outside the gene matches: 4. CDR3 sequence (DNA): TGTGCCAGCAGCCAAGTGGGGACAGGGGGGGATGAGCAGTTCTTC. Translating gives CASSQVGTGGDEQFF.

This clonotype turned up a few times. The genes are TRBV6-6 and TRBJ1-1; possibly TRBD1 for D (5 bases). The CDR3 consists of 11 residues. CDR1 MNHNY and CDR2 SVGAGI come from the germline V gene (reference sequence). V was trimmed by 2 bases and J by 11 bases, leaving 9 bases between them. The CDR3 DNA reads TGTGCCAGCAGTTACGGGGGAGAGGCTTTCTTT. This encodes CASSYGGEAFF.

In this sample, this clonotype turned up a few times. CDR3 in amino acids: CASQDRGTDTQYF. CDR3 DNA: TGTGCCAGCCAGGACAGGGGCACAGATACGCAGTATTTT. This rearrangement joins TRBV9 to TRBJ2-3; 8 positions match TRBD1. The CDR3 sequence is 13 residues long. CDR1 is SGDLS and CDR2 is YYNGEE in the germline V gene. The V segment lost 7 bases and the J segment 1 base; nucleotides outside the gene matches: 2.

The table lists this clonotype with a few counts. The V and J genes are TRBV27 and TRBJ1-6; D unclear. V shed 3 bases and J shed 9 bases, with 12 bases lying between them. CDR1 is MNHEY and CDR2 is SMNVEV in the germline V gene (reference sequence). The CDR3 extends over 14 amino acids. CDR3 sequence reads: CASSLPTSSSPLHF. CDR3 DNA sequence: TGTGCCAGCAGTTTGCCCACGTCTTCTTCACCCCTCCACTTT.

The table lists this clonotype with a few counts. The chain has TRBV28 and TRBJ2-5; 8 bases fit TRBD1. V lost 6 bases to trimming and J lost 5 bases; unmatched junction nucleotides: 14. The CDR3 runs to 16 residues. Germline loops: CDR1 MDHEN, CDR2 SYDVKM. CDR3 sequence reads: CASRPDRGVTEETQYF. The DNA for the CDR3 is TGTGCCAGCAGGCCCGACAGGGGCGTCACGGAGGAGACCCAGTACTTC.

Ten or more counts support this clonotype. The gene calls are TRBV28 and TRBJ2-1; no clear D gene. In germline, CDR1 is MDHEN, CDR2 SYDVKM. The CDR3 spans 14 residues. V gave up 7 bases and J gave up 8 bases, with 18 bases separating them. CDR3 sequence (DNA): TGTGCCAGCACACCGAACCCCGGGTTGCATGAGCAGTTCTTC. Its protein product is CASTPNPGLHEQFF.

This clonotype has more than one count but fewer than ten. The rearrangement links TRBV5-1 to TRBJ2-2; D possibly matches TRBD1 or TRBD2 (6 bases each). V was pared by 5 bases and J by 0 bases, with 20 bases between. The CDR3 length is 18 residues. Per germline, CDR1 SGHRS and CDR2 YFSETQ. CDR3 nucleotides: TGCGCCAGCAGACAGCGGGCAGGGGCGCTAACGAACACCGGGGAGCTGTTTTTT. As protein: CASRQRAGALTNTGELFF. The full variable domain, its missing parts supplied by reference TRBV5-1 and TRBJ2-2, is KAGVTQTPRYLIKTRGQQVTLSCSPISGHRSVSWYQQTPGQGLQFLFEYFSETQRNKGNFPGRFSGRQFSNSRSEMNVSTLELGDSALYLCASRQRAGALTNTGELFFGEGSRLTVL.

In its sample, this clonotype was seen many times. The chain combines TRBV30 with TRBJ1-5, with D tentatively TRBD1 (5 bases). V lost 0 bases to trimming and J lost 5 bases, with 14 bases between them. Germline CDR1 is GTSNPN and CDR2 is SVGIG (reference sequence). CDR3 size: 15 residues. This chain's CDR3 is CAWSVLGRGDQPQHF. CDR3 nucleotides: TGTGCCTGGAGTGTACTTGGAAGGGGTGATCAGCCCCAGCATTTT.

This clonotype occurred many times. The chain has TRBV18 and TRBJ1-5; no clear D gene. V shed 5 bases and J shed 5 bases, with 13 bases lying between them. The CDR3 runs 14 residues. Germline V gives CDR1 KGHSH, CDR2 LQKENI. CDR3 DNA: TGTGCCAGCTCAACAGCAGTTACCGATCAGCCCCAGCATTTT. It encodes CASSTAVTDQPQHF.

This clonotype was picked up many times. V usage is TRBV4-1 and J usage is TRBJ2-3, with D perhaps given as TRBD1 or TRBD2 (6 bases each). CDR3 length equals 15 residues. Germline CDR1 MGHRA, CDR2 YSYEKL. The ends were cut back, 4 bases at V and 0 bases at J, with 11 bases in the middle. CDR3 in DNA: TGCGCCAGCAGCCCGGGGGCAGAGAGCACAGATACGCAGTATTTT. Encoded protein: CASSPGAESTDTQYF.

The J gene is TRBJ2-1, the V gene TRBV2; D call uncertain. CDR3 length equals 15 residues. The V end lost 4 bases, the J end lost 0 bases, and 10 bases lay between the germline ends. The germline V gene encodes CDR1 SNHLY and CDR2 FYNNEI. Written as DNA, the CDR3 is TGTGCCAGCAGTGCAACTGCGAGCTCCTACAATGAGCAGTTCTTC. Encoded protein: CASSATASSYNEQFF.

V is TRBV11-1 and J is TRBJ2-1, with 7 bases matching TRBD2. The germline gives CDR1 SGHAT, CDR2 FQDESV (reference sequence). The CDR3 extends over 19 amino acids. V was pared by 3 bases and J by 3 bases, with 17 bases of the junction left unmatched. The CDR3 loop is CASSFPLAASGRFYNEQFF. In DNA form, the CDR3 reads TGTGCCAGCAGCTTTCCCCTGGCGGCTAGCGGACGATTCTACAATGAGCAGTTCTTC.

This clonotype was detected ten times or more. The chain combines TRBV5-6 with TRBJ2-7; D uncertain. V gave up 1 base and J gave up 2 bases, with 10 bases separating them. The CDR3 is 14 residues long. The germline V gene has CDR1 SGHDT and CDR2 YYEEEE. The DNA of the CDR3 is TGTGCCAGCAGCTTGCCGACACCTCCCTACGAGCAGTACTTC. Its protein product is CASSLPTPPYEQYF.

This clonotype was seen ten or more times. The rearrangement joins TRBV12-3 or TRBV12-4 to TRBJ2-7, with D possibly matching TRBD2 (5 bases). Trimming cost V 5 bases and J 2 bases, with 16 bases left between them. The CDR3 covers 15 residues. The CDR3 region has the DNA TGTGCCAGCAGTGGACTGGACGGTTGGACCTACGAGCAGTACTTC. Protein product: CASSGLDGWTYEQYF.

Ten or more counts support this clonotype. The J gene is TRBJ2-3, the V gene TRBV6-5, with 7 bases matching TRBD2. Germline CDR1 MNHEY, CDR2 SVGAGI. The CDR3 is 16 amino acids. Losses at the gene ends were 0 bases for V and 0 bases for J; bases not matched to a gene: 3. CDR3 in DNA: TGTGCCAGCAGTTACTCGGCTAGCGGTAGCACAGATACGCAGTATTTT. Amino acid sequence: CASSYSASGSTDTQYF.

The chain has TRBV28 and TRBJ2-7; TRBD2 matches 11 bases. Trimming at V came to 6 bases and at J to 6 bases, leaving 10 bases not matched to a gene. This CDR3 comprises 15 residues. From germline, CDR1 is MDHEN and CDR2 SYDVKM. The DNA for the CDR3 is TGTGCCAGCAGGCCCCTCACTAGCGGGAGCGCCGAGCAGTACTTC. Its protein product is CASRPLTSGSAEQYF.

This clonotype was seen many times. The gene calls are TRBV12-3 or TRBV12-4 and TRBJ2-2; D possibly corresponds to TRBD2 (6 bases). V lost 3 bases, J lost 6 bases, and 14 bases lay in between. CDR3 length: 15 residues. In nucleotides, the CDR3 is TGTGCCAGCAGTTTCGGCGGGACGGTGGCCGGGGAGCTGTTTTTT. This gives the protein CASSFGGTVAGELFF.